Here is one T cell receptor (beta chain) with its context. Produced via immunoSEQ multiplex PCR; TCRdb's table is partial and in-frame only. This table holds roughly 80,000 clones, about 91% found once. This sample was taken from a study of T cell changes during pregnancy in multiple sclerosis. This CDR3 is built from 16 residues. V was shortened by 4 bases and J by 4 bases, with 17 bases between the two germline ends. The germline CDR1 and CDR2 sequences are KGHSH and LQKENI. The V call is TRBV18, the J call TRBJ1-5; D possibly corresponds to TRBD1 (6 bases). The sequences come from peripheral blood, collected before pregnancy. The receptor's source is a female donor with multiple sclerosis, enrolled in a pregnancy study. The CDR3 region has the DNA TGTGCCAGCTCACTGAGTGGGCAGGGGCGGAATCAGCCCCAGCATTTT. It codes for CASSLSGQGRNQPQHF.